A selection of T cell receptor beta chains follows, all from one sample in a study of blood T cells in healthy people across ages. One entry per CDR3 protein, called by TCRdb with MiXCR from the 5' RACE reads. Of about 1.6 million distinct CDR3 sequences in the sample, around 35% are singletons; the top ten hold 10% to 12%. The sequenced sample consisted of blood. These receptor sequences come from a woman in her 30s in good health. The CDR3 runs from the conserved cysteine through the conserved F or W. A D gene is named only where the DNA matches it firmly. Not every row has a clone size; where given, it reads once, few, many or a size class.

j_call	clone_size	d_call	v_call	cdr3_aa
TRBJ2-6	few	.	TRBV6-5	CASRHGGSGANVLTF
TRBJ2-7	.	.	TRBV9	CASSFGAPPRDEQYF
TRBJ1-1	few	.	TRBV4-1	CASSGDFLNTEAFF
TRBJ2-7	.	.	TRBV20-1	CSARDGRWGGQTYEQYF
TRBJ2-7	.	.	TRBV7-3	CASSPTSTGSEQYF
TRBJ2-7	.	TRBD2	TRBV5-1	CASSPILAGGTHEQYF
.	.	TRBD2	TRBV7-9	CASSLGRGTTHYEQYF
TRBJ2-5	few	.	TRBV7-8	CASTPGASQETQYF
TRBJ2-3	.	TRBD2	TRBV6-1	CASTGRAGGTGSDTQYF
TRBJ2-7	.	.	TRBV7-9	CASSPDSGTMDEQYF
TRBJ2-1	few	TRBD2	TRBV20-1	CSATLAGGRNEQFF
.	.	.	TRBV2	CASSSQITNTDEQYF
TRBJ2-7	.	TRBD1	TRBV10-3	CAIKGTDTYEQYF
.	.	.	TRBV28	CASMEGRYEQYF
TRBJ1-1	.	TRBD1	TRBV20-1	CSARDRAGGGNTEAFF
TRBJ2-7	.	TRBD2	TRBV6-6	CASSYSYYGTRSLGQYF
TRBJ2-3	.	TRBD1	TRBV24-1	CATSEAGTGKFKDTQYF
TRBJ2-5	.	TRBD2	TRBV5-4	CASRHWAGEETQYF
TRBJ1-2	once	.	TRBV6-2/TRBV6-3	CASSYGPYYGYTF
TRBJ2-7	.	TRBD1	TRBV6-4	CASSYSGAGGDEQYF
TRBJ2-3	many	TRBD2	TRBV29-1	CSAISGKGTDTQYF
TRBJ2-7	.	TRBD2	TRBV4-2	CASSQRLAGGPGEQYF
TRBJ2-1	few	TRBD2	TRBV24-1	CATSDLPGTSGKNEQFF
TRBJ1-6	.	.	TRBV20-1	CSAADSQASYNSPLHF
TRBJ1-2	.	TRBD1	TRBV6-1	CASSEPGTAPPNYGYTF
TRBJ2-1	once	.	TRBV6-1	CASSEALKASPDNEQFF
TRBJ2-7	.	.	TRBV28	CASSSISQGYEQYF
TRBJ2-3	few	.	TRBV12-3/TRBV12-4	CASSFPSTDTEYF
TRBJ2-5	few	.	TRBV9	CASSVGSSTTPGRETQYF
TRBJ2-5	.	.	TRBV5-1	CASSSVNRKETQYF
.	.	.	TRBV6-5	CASRRGDNSYEQYF
TRBJ1-2	.	.	TRBV5-1	CASRQGVLGYTF
TRBJ2-5	.	.	TRBV5-1	CASSPVIFGGPGGGETQYF
TRBJ2-7	.	.	TRBV14	CASSHHQGNRKRYEQYF
TRBJ2-7	.	TRBD2	TRBV27	CASSLTSGRGHEQYF
.	.	TRBD2	TRBV9	CASSVEGLASYNEQYF
TRBJ1-2	.	.	TRBV15	CATSRDTALYGYTF
TRBJ2-3	few	TRBD2	TRBV5-1	CASRWTSRFEDTQYF
TRBJ1-2	.	TRBD1	TRBV3-1	CASSRIGQGETGYTF
TRBJ1-1	once	TRBD1	TRBV6-1	CASKFAGTAAFF
.	.	.	TRBV7-2	CASGLGGLAQFF
TRBJ2-5	few	.	TRBV12-3/TRBV12-4	CASSSRDGGQETQYF
TRBJ2-5	many	.	TRBV7-8	CASSHHQGLFQETQYF
TRBJ2-7	many	TRBD2	TRBV6-5	CASSRFWTSGTREQYF
TRBJ2-7	.	.	TRBV7-9	CASSPRRSSGVGSYEQYF
TRBJ2-3	many	.	TRBV29-1	CSVGNVGGTQYF
.	.	TRBD2	TRBV20-1	CSARDSGTSFYEQYF
TRBJ2-3	few	TRBD2	TRBV20-1	CSAASGRAAFTDTQYF
TRBJ2-1	few	TRBD2	TRBV5-4	CASSAGAGGLYNEQFF
TRBJ2-7	few	TRBD2	TRBV20-1	CRAASGSYEQYF
TRBJ1-5	.	.	TRBV6-5	CASSYSVGGGQPQHF
TRBJ1-5	.	.	TRBV12-3/TRBV12-4	CASSTWGRDSNQPQHF
TRBJ2-5	many	.	TRBV2	CASSERVGQETQYF
TRBJ2-3	.	TRBD2	TRBV6-1	CASRGTQGLAGADTQYF
TRBJ2-5	many	TRBD2	TRBV7-9	CASSLVGAGVRETQYF